This T cell receptor beta chain was retrieved from a study of shared T cell receptors in the human thymus. Trimming stripped 4 bases from V and 4 bases from J, with 19 bases between. From germline, CDR1 is SGHDT and CDR2 YYEEEE. The CDR3 contains 16 residues. Only in-frame clones appear in the TCRdb table, and some are missing; sequencing was by immunoSEQ multiplex PCR. The data show about 660,000 clones, more than 75% seen once. These data are also associated with another study on human thymus T cells. This second study says: Donation came from healthy Finnish infants having corrective surgery for congenital heart defects. Resections from corrective heart surgery supplied the thymus tissue. Gene usage for V and J segments appeared biased in thymic and blood repertoires. Overlap was high between thymic repertoires from unrelated individuals, as reported in related research.

The chain links TRBV5-6 to TRBJ2-3; D may correspond to TRBD1 or TRBD2 (6 bases each). This clonotype was obtained from a boy in the first two years of life with a congenital heart defect. Sequencing was done on a sample of thymocytes. The CDR3 reads CASSLGGRESADTQYF. CDR3 nucleotide sequence: TGTGCCAGCAGCCTGGGGGGCAGGGAATCCGCAGATACGCAGTATTTT.